The 8 T cell receptor beta chains reported below all come from one sample, sequenced in a study of a mutant IDH1 vaccine in newly diagnosed glioma. TCRdb's table, derived via immunoSEQ multiplex PCR, lists solely in-frame clones and lacks some. The sample has 75,000 to 100,000 clones, 70% to 90% seen once. Time point here: baseline, week 1 (first vaccination visit). Treatment: pre-vaccination baseline after standard-of-care therapy. The material sequenced was PBMCs, taken from a glioma patient treated with radiotherapy, temozolomide or both. The receptors stem from a woman between 45 and 60 years old with glioma.

J is TRBJ2-3 and V is TRBV11-2; 8 bases align to TRBD1. Germline V gene lookup returns CDR1 SGHAT and CDR2 FQNNGV. Losses at the gene ends were 3 bases for V and 5 bases for J; bases not matched to a gene: 4. This CDR3 has 14 amino acids. CDR3 DNA: TGTGCCAGCAGCTTGGGACAGGTGGGAGATACGCAGTATTTT. This encodes CASSLGQVGDTQYF.

The rearrangement joins TRBV5-1 to TRBJ2-2, with D tentatively TRBD1 (6 bases). V lost 2 bases and J 2 bases, leaving 13 bases between the germline ends. The CDR3 runs to 16 residues. Looked up from germline, CDR1 is SGHRS and CDR2 is YFSETQ. CDR3 residues: CASSFRGQHNTGELFF. The DNA for the CDR3 is TGCGCCAGCAGCTTCAGGGGACAACATAACACCGGGGAGCTGTTTTTT.

The chain couples TRBV19 to TRBJ1-1, with 10 bases that match TRBD1. Germline V gene sequence: CDR1 LNHDA, CDR2 SQIVND (reference sequence). This CDR3 is built from 17 residues. J gave up 1 base and V 5 bases, and 10 bases lay outside the gene matches. CDR3 bases: TGTGCCAGTAGTTTCACCGGGACAGGGGCAGCGAACACTGAAGCTTTCTTT. Amino acid sequence: CASSFTGTGAANTEAFF.

The chain links TRBV10-3 to TRBJ2-2, with 8 bases aligning to TRBD2. V dropped 7 bases and J dropped 5; count of bases not matched to a gene: 9. CDR3 size: 15 residues. The germline V gene has CDR1 ENHRY and CDR2 SYGVKD. The CDR3 DNA reads as TGTGCCATCACCCAAAGCGGGAGAGGGACCGGGGAGCTGTTTTTT. Translation gives CAITQSGRGTGELFF.

This chain joins TRBV30 and TRBJ2-1; D might be TRBD1 or TRBD2, each matching 5 bases. V dropped 1 base and J dropped 4 bases, with 14 bases sitting between them. In germline, CDR1 is GTSNPN, CDR2 SVGIG (reference sequence). The CDR3 totals 15 residues. CDR3 in amino acids: CAWSGGRGDYNEQFF. CDR3 DNA sequence: TGTGCCTGGAGTGGGGGCCGGGGTGATTACAATGAGCAGTTCTTC.

V and J are TRBV27 and TRBJ1-5, with D possibly TRBD1 on 5 matching bases. With 2 bases removed from V and 6 bases from J, the gap between germline ends came to 11 bases. CDR3 size: 14 residues. Germline V gene sequence: CDR1 MNHEY, CDR2 SMNVEV (reference sequence). CDR3 sequence: CASSLRDDTQPQHF. The CDR3 coding sequence is TGTGCCAGCAGTTTAAGGGACGACACTCAGCCCCAGCATTTT.

The chain employs TRBV27 and TRBJ2-2; D remains ambiguous. Germline V gene data show CDR1 as MNHEY and CDR2 as SMNVEV (reference sequence). The CDR3 totals 12 residues. V was clipped by 6 bases and J by 5 bases, with 7 bases between them. The CDR3 sequence is CASRVGTGELFF. DNA for the CDR3: TGTGCCAGCAGAGTGGGGACCGGGGAGCTGTTTTTT.

This CDR3 is CSAGGYVAFF. As DNA, the CDR3 is TGCAGTGCTGGGGGCTATGTGGCTTTCTTT. The V and J genes are TRBV20-1 and TRBJ1-1, with D possibly matching TRBD1 (6 bases). Trimming shortened V by 5 bases and J by 11 bases, and 12 bases separated the two germline ends. The CDR3 is 10 amino acids. Germline V gene data show CDR1 as DFQATT and CDR2 as SNEGSKA (reference sequence).